This entry lists 20 T cell receptor beta chains sequenced from one sample in a study of spatial heterogeneity in lung cancer. Time point defined: blood at routine non-recurrence follow-up after resection. Whole RNA obtained from tumor, nontumor lung or frozen PBMC underwent sequencing without sorting. A single record per CDR3 protein comes from TCRdb applying MiXCR to the 5' RACE reads. This table holds some 120,000 distinct CDR3 sequences, over 9% found once. Sequences were derived from PBMCs, sampled at follow-up. The receptor source for this set is a male donor with early-stage non-small cell lung cancer.

Only a few counts were recorded for this clonotype. The chain uses TRBV30 and TRBJ2-6; D gene uncertain. Germline values: CDR1 GTSNPN, CDR2 SVGIG (reference sequence). This CDR3 region has 14 residues. V was cut by 3 bases and J by 2 bases, with 8 bases left in between. The CDR3 bases are TGTGCCTGGAGCCTATTGGCTGGGGCCAACGTCCTGACTTTC. Amino acids: CAWSLLAGANVLTF.

There are many counts of this clonotype. This chain links TRBV6-2 or TRBV6-3 with TRBJ2-1, with 9 bases that match TRBD2. The germline gives CDR1 MNHEY, CDR2 SVGEGT. The CDR3 is made up of 15 amino acids. Trimming at V came to 4 bases and at J to 1 base, leaving 2 bases not matched to a gene. The CDR3 coding sequence is TGTGCCAGCAGTTCTAGCGGGAAATCCTACAATGAGCAGTTCTTC. It codes for CASSSSGKSYNEQFF.

The chain uses TRBV7-9 and TRBJ2-5, with 8 bases that match TRBD2. The CDR3 is 13 amino acids. The V gene's germline CDR1 is SEHNR and CDR2 FQNEAQ (reference sequence). V was pared by 2 bases and J by 10 bases, with 6 bases of the junction left unmatched. For the CDR3, the DNA is TGTGCCAGCAGCTTACCGGGGGGGCCGGGCCAGTACTTC. Its translation is CASSLPGGPGQYF.

This chain connects TRBV10-3 to TRBJ1-1, with D tentatively TRBD1 (6 bases). The CDR3 has 12 residues. Germline V CDR1 and CDR2: ENHRY, SYGVKD. Trimming took off 8 bases at V and 1 base at J, with 8 bases between the two ends. The CDR3 DNA is TGTGCCATCGGGACACCGAACACTGAAGCTTTCTTT. It translates to CAIGTPNTEAFF.

There are a few counts of this clonotype. This sequence joins TRBV20-1 and TRBJ2-5; D gene uncertain. The CDR3 is made up of 11 amino acids. Per the germline V gene, CDR1 is DFQATT and CDR2 is SNEGSKA (reference sequence). The CDR3 DNA is TGCAGCGCCGGACGGAAAGAGACCCAGTACTTC. Translated, it gives CSAGRKETQYF.

The chain has TRBV6-2 or TRBV6-3 and TRBJ1-1, with D hard to call. The CDR3 is made up of 13 amino acids. Germline V lookup: CDR1 MNHEY, CDR2 SVGEGT. V was trimmed by 1 base and J by 4 bases, leaving 7 bases between them. Here the CDR3 DNA reads TGTGCCAGCAGTTACTGGCAAGGCACTGAAGCTTTCTTT. This translates into CASSYWQGTEAFF.

This clonotype has a count of ten or more. This chain links TRBV18 with TRBJ2-5; D ambiguous. Germline V lookup: CDR1 KGHSH, CDR2 LQKENI. Trimming left V 6 bases short and J 0 bases short, with 8 bases between. The CDR3 is 13 amino acids. CDR3 protein: CASSFRDQETQYF. The CDR3 DNA is TGTGCCAGCTCGTTCCGGGACCAAGAGACCCAGTACTTC.

The genes are TRBV28 and TRBJ1-2, with D possibly being TRBD1 (5 bases). The CDR3 covers 15 residues. CDR1 and CDR2 from the germline V gene are MDHEN and SYDVKM. Trimming left V 6 bases short and J 5 bases short, with 19 bases between. The CDR3 protein is CASSHPDGTGYGYTF. CDR3 in DNA: TGTGCCAGCAGCCACCCCGACGGGACGGGATATGGCTACACCTTC.

This clonotype was detected only a few times. V usage is TRBV7-2 and J usage is TRBJ2-1; D is undetermined. The CDR3 covers 13 residues. V shed 7 bases and J shed 10 bases, with 17 bases lying between them. Germline V gene sequence: CDR1 SGHTA, CDR2 FQGNSA. CDR3 sequence reads: CASTPGYPAEQFF. In DNA, the CDR3 is TGTGCCAGCACCCCCGGATACCCCGCGGAGCAGTTCTTC.

This clonotype was detected only a few times. This chain connects TRBV5-6 to TRBJ1-1, with 8 nucleotides matching TRBD1. The V and J ends lost 1 base and 10 bases, in that order; junction bases with no gene match: 12. CDR3 length equals 15 residues. Per germline, CDR1 SGHDT and CDR2 YYEEEE. The CDR3 coding sequence is TGTGCCAGCAGCTTGACAGGGGGGCCCCAGGTCCCAGCTTTCTTT. This encodes CASSLTGGPQVPAFF.

The chain uses TRBV3-1 and TRBJ1-2; 7 nucleotides line up with TRBD1. The CDR3 loop spans 14 amino acids. Looked up from germline, CDR1 is LGHDT and CDR2 is YNNKEL (reference sequence). V lost 4 bases to trimming and J lost 5 bases; unmatched junction nucleotides: 7. The CDR3 DNA reads TGTGCCAGCAGCCCCGGGACAGCTCTATATGGCTACACCTTC. Its protein product is CASSPGTALYGYTF.

The chain is built from TRBV19 and TRBJ1-5, with TRBD1 identical over 8 bases. V dropped 4 bases and J dropped 4; count of bases not matched to a gene: 3. Germline V gene sequence: CDR1 LNHDA, CDR2 SQIVND (reference sequence). CDR3 length equals 14 residues. CDR3 sequence (DNA): TGTGCCAGTAGTACACAGGGGGTAAATCAGCCCCAGCATTTT. It is translated as CASSTQGVNQPQHF. Supplemented by reference TRBV19 and TRBJ1-5, the full variable domain reads DGGITQSPKYLFRKEGQNVTLSCEQNLNHDAMYWYRQDPGQGLRLIYYSQIVNDFQKGDIAEGYSVSREKKESFPLTVTSAQKNPTAFYLCASSTQGVNQPQHFGDGTRLSIL.

The V call is TRBV4-2, the J call TRBJ1-1; D unclear. The CDR3 extends over 12 amino acids. Germline V gives CDR1 LGHNA, CDR2 YNFKEQ. V was shortened by 0 bases and J by 5 bases, with 4 bases between the two germline ends. In nucleotides, the CDR3 is TGTGCCAGCAGCCAAGATCTGACTGAAGCTTTCTTT. The encoded protein is CASSQDLTEAFF.

This clonotype has only a few counts. J is TRBJ1-5 and V is TRBV28; no clear D gene. V was cut by 7 bases and J by 3 bases, with 13 bases left in between. The CDR3 spans 14 residues. The germline CDR1 and CDR2 sequences are MDHEN and SYDVKM. The CDR3 coding sequence is TGTGCCAGCACCGTGGGAGGTCCCAATCAGCCCCAGCATTTT. It is translated as CASTVGGPNQPQHF.

This clonotype was seen a few times. J is TRBJ2-1 and V is TRBV20-1; 7 positions agree with TRBD1. V dropped 3 bases and J dropped 3; count of bases not matched to a gene: 5. Germline V gene lookup returns CDR1 DFQATT and CDR2 SNEGSKA (reference sequence). The CDR3 totals 14 residues. The CDR3 region is CSASYGTVYNEQFF. The CDR3 DNA reads as TGCAGTGCTAGTTATGGGACAGTCTACAATGAGCAGTTCTTC.

This clonotype has more than one count but fewer than ten. The genes are TRBV14 and TRBJ2-3; D is perhaps TRBD1 or TRBD2 (5 bases each). Trimming removed 4 bases from V and 0 bases from J, with 14 bases in between. The CDR3 consists of 16 residues. The germline gives CDR1 SGHDN, CDR2 FVKESK. CDR3 loop: CASSLKFGASTDTQYF. Written as DNA, the CDR3 is TGTGCCAGCAGCCTTAAATTCGGGGCTAGCACAGATACGCAGTATTTT.

This clonotype was recorded a few times. The chain is built from TRBV24-1 and TRBJ2-1, with TRBD2 identical over 10 bases. Germline-derived CDR1 and CDR2 are KGHDR and SFDVKD. The CDR3 contains 16 residues. J gave up 5 bases and V 1 base, and 4 bases lay outside the gene matches. The CDR3 nucleotides are TGTGCCACCAGTGATTTCAGCGGGGGGGCCGACAATGAGCAGTTCTTC. Its translation: CATSDFSGGADNEQFF.

The chain has TRBV5-1 and TRBJ2-1; 9 bases are a match to TRBD1. CDR3 length: 16 residues. V shed 0 bases, J shed 2 bases, and the junction held 3 bases outside the gene matches. CDR1 SGHRS and CDR2 YFSETQ come from the germline V gene. The CDR3, as DNA: TGCGCCAGCAGCTTGGGACAGGGGGGCCCCTACAATGAGCAGTTCTTC. This encodes CASSLGQGGPYNEQFF.

This clonotype was detected only a few times. The chain is built from TRBV5-5 and TRBJ2-7; no clear D gene. The germline CDR1 and CDR2 sequences are SGHKS and YYEKEE (reference sequence). This CDR3 has 14 amino acids. Trimming left V 0 bases short and J 2 bases short, with 9 bases between. The CDR3 region is CASSLVHSTYEQYF. The DNA of the CDR3 is TGTGCCAGCAGCTTGGTCCATAGTACCTACGAGCAGTACTTC. Full variable domain (rest looked up from reference TRBV5-5 and TRBJ2-7): DAGVTQSPTHLIKTRGQQVTLRCSPISGHKSVSWYQQVLGQGPQFIFQYYEKEERGRGNFPDRFSARQFPNYSSELNVNALLLGDSALYLCASSLVHSTYEQYFGPGTRLTVT.

The chain links TRBV5-6 to TRBJ1-3; D not resolved. The CDR3 loop spans 15 amino acids. The V and J ends lost 2 bases and 0 bases respectively, with 9 bases between them. Germline CDR1 and CDR2: SGHDT and YYEEEE. The CDR3 region has the DNA TGTGCCAGCAGCTTCCGCGGGGTCTCTGGAAACACCATATATTTT. Encoded protein: CASSFRGVSGNTIYF.